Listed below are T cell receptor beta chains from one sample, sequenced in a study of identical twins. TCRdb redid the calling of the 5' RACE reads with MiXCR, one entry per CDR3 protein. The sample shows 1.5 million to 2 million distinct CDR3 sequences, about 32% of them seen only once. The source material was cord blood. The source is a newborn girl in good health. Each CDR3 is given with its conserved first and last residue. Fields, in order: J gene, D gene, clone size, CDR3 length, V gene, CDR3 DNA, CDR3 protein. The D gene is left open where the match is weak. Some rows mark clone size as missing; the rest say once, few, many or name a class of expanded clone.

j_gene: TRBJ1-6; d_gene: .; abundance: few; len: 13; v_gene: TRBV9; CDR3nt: TGTGCCAGCAGCGTAGAAAGGGCTTCACCCCTCCACTTT; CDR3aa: CASSVERASPLHF
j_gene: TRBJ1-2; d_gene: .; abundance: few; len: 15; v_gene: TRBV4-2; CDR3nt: TGTGCCAGCAGCCAAGATCAGGCAGGGAACTATGGCTACACCTTC; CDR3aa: CASSQDQAGNYGYTF
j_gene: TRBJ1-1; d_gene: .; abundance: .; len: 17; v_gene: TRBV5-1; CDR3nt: TGCGCCAGCAGCTTGGGGTTCGGCGGGACGGGGCTCACTGAAGCTTTCTTT; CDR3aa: CASSLGFGGTGLTEAFF
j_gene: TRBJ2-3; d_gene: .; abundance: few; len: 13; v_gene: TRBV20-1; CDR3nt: TGCAGTGCTAGTCCGAGTCGCACAGATACGCAGTATTTT; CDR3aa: CSASPSRTDTQYF
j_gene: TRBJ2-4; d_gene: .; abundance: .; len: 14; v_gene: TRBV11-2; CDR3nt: TGTGCCAGCAGCTTGGGTGAGTTCCGGAATGAGCAGTACTTC; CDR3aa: CASSLGEFRNEQYF
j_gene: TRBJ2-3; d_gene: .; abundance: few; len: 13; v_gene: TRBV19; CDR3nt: TGTGCGGCCCCTGGCGGGAGCACAGATACGCAGTATTTT; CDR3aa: CAAPGGSTDTQYF
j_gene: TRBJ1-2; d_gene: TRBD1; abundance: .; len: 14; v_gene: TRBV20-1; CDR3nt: TGCAGTGCTAGAGGGGGGACAGGGAATGGTGGCTACACCTTC; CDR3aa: CSARGGTGNGGYTF
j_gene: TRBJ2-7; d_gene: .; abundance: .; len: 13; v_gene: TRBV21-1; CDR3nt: TGTGCCAACACTAGCGGGGCGTCCTACGAGCAGTACTTC; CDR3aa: CANTSGASYEQYF
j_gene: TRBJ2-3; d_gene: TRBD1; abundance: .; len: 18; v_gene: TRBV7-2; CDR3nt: TGTGCCAGCAGTTCGGACAGGGGGCGTTCCCCTAGCACAGATACGCAGTATTTT; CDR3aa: CASSSDRGRSPSTDTQYF
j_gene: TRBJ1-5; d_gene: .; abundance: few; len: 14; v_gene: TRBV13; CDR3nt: TGTGCCAGCAGCTTAGGGGACAGAGTATCGCCCCAGCATTTT; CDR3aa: CASSLGDRVSPQHF
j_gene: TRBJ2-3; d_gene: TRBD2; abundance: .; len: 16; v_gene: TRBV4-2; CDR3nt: TGTGCCAGCAGCCCTGAAAGGACTAGCGGGACAGATACGCAGTATTTT; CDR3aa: CASSPERTSGTDTQYF
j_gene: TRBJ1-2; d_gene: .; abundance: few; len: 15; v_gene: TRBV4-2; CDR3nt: TGTGCCAGCAGCCAAGATCACGGGACCTCCTATGGCTACACCTTC; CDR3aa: CASSQDHGTSYGYTF
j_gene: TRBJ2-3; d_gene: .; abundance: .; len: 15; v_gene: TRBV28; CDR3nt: TGTGCCAGCAGTCCTAGGACAGCACCCACAGATACGCAGTATTTT; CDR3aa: CASSPRTAPTDTQYF
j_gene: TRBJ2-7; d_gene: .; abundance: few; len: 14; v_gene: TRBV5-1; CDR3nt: TGCGCCAGCAGCTTGGCTCCCAGGGGTTACGAGCAGTACTTC; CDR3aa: CASSLAPRGYEQYF
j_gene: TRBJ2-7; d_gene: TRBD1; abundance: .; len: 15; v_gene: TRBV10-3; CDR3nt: TGTGCCATCAGTGACCGGGACAGGGGATCCTACGAGCAGTACTTC; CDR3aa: CAISDRDRGSYEQYF
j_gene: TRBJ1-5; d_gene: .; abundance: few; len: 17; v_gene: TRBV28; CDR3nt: TGTGCCAGCAGACCCCGCCATTGGAGTTCTATCAATCAGCCCCAGCATTTT; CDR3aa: CASRPRHWSSINQPQHF